Listed below are T cell receptor beta chains from one sample, sequenced in a study of T cell repertoires in cytomegalovirus infection. No antigen has been assigned to these receptors. TCRdb recomputed calls from the reads with MiXCR, one row per CDR3 protein. This table has a few hundred thousand distinct CDR3 sequences, roughly 43% appearing once. Sequences were derived from cultured PBMCs, sampled from culture after CMV antigen stimulation. All receptors derive from a human donor in good health (CMV status not recorded). Some clones in this sample may be carry-over from other donors' samples. Both conserved end residues are part of each CDR3. The D gene is left open where the match is weak. A clone size is listed for some rows: how often the clone was seen (once, few, many), or a class if it is expanded.

J gene: TRBJ1-1; D gene: NA; V gene: TRBV12-3/TRBV12-4; clone size: NA; CDR3 protein: CASSPFRLETEAFF; CDR3 DNA: TGTGCCAGCAGTCCCTTCAGGTTGGAGACTGAAGCTTTCTTT
J gene: TRBJ1-6; D gene: NA; V gene: TRBV7-9; clone size: NA; CDR3 protein: CASSLGVGRTHNSPLHF; CDR3 DNA: TGTGCCAGCAGCTTAGGCGTCGGCAGAACTCATAATTCACCCCTCCACTTT
J gene: TRBJ1-6; D gene: NA; V gene: TRBV10-3; clone size: few; CDR3 protein: CAIQAGGQVNNSPLHF; CDR3 DNA: TGTGCCATCCAGGCGGGGGGCCAAGTTAATAATTCACCCCTCCACTTT
J gene: TRBJ1-1; D gene: NA; V gene: TRBV5-4; clone size: NA; CDR3 protein: CASSLAGYSEAFF; CDR3 DNA: TGTGCCAGCAGCTTGGCGGGGTATTCTGAAGCTTTCTTT
J gene: TRBJ1-5; D gene: NA; V gene: TRBV7-2; clone size: NA; CDR3 protein: CASSPGRESQHF; CDR3 DNA: TGTGCCAGCAGCCCGGGCAGGGAGTCCCAGCATTTT
J gene: TRBJ2-3; D gene: NA; V gene: TRBV9; clone size: once; CDR3 protein: CASSVEGGVGNTQYF; CDR3 DNA: TGTGCCAGCAGCGTAGAGGGCGGGGTAGGGAATACGCAGTATTTT
J gene: TRBJ2-1; D gene: NA; V gene: TRBV6-5; clone size: NA; CDR3 protein: CATRDPGGKNNEQFF; CDR3 DNA: TGTGCCACCAGGGACCCGGGGGGCAAAAACAATGAGCAGTTCTTC
J gene: TRBJ2-1; D gene: TRBD1; V gene: TRBV24-1; clone size: NA; CDR3 protein: CATSDSPGGEQFF; CDR3 DNA: TGTGCCACCAGTGACTCACCAGGGGGAGAGCAGTTCTTC
J gene: TRBJ2-1; D gene: TRBD2; V gene: TRBV5-4; clone size: NA; CDR3 protein: CASSDGREVSAYNEQFF; CDR3 DNA: TGTGCCAGCAGCGATGGTCGGGAGGTTAGTGCCTACAATGAGCAGTTCTTC
J gene: TRBJ2-4; D gene: TRBD2; V gene: TRBV12-3/TRBV12-4; clone size: NA; CDR3 protein: CASRTSGSVAKNIQYF; CDR3 DNA: TGTGCCAGCAGGACGAGCGGGAGCGTAGCCAAAAACATTCAGTACTTC
J gene: TRBJ1-2; D gene: NA; V gene: TRBV7-9; clone size: once; CDR3 protein: CASSLAGALYGYTF; CDR3 DNA: TGTGCCAGCAGCCTAGCGGGCGCTCTCTATGGCTACACCTTC